This is a list of T cell receptor beta chains from one sample in a study of blood T cell repertoires in COVID-19. The method was immunoSEQ multiplex PCR; TCRdb's version includes in-frame clones alone and lacks a portion of them. The data show 350,000 to 500,000 clones, roughly 90% seen once. Sequencing used peripheral blood. The origin of the receptors is a man younger than 35 with COVID-19, enrolled during active disease. Each CDR3 is given without its conserved first and last residue. The D gene is left open where the match is weak.

cdr3_aa v_call d_call j_call
ASTTTGHLTEAF TRBV3-1/TRBV3-2 TRBD1 TRBJ1-1
AWSVLEGGNSPLH TRBV30 . TRBJ1-6
ASSPGLAGGPSPHEQY TRBV7-8 TRBD2 TRBJ2-7
ASRLRGTGVQPQH TRBV2 TRBD1 TRBJ1-5
ASSFTGELF TRBV12-3/TRBV12-4 . TRBJ2-2
ATNEQGAVGYT TRBV10-3 TRBD1 TRBJ1-2
ATAGAKNTEAF TRBV18 . TRBJ1-1
ASSLNQGANMNTEAF TRBV5-1 TRBD1 TRBJ1-1
ASSARQTEAF TRBV19 . TRBJ1-1
ASSLGDRGSYEQY TRBV5-1 TRBD1 TRBJ2-7
ASSRDISTDTQY TRBV5-1 . TRBJ2-3
ASSGSLPPGRTQY TRBV6-4 . TRBJ2-3
ASSLRIQGGQPQH TRBV5-8 . TRBJ1-5
ASSFETGGEYGYT TRBV13 TRBD1 TRBJ1-2
ASSPTSTTGRLH TRBV11-3 . TRBJ1-6
SVRIRAGAFNEQF TRBV29-1 TRBD2 TRBJ2-1
ASSLDSFAGTGVRQY TRBV11-3 TRBD1 TRBJ2-7
ASSKAPNFSSGGAQETQY TRBV21-1 . TRBJ2-5
ASSQPTSGTGGNQPQH TRBV4-1 TRBD1 TRBJ1-5
ASSLELPGGTGELF TRBV5-1 . TRBJ2-2
ASRGDSGSYNEQF TRBV5-4 TRBD2 TRBJ2-1
ASSGNRVGAF TRBV25-1 . TRBJ1-1
ASSFILAGGPGTQY TRBV27 TRBD2 TRBJ2-5
ASSRSSTDTQY TRBV6-2/TRBV6-3 . TRBJ2-3
ASSVSSPTGELF TRBV6-5 . TRBJ2-2
ASSRMGTVSYNEQF TRBV6-6 . TRBJ2-1